The following is a T cell receptor beta chain sequence with its context. The antigen remains undetermined. CDR1 is LNHDA and CDR2 is SQIVND in the germline V gene (reference sequence). This CDR3 is 13 amino acids long. Trimming stripped 2 bases from V and 10 bases from J, with 14 bases between. The table came from immunoSEQ multiplex PCR; TCRdb's copy has only in-frame clones and leaves some out. Among approximately 120,000 clones listed, 88% were seen once. This record belongs to a study of identifying expanded T cells in peripheral blood. During the collection period, no donor immune events like infections were recorded. Study-level results: Differentially abundant clones: about 1.3 between replicates, about 15 at roughly 15 days, around 20 at four. Variance in clone template counts between approximately 2-week samples significantly increased with total template count across all healthy donors.

The sequenced material came from blood. The TCR comes from a person between 18 and 75 years old in good health. The rearrangement uses TRBV19 and TRBJ1-1; no firm D call. The CDR3 reads CASSIRGRRAAFF. DNA for the CDR3: TGTGCCAGTAGTATAAGAGGTCGGCGGGCAGCTTTCTTT.